One TCR beta chain is described in this entry. This record comes from a study of T cell changes during pregnancy in multiple sclerosis. V shed 0 bases and J 1 base; nucleotides not matched to a gene: 17. The CDR3 is 21 amino acids. Germline V lookup: CDR1 ENHRY, CDR2 SYGVKD. Sequencing was performed with immunoSEQ multiplex PCR; in TCRdb, only in-frame clones are kept and a portion is missing. The sample includes about 70,000 clones, about 91% seen only once; the top ten take about 2.1%. The genes are TRBV10-3 and TRBJ1-1; 10 bases match TRBD1. The receptor comes from a female donor with multiple sclerosis, enrolled in a pregnancy study. This specimen consisted of peripheral blood, obtained in the first trimester of pregnancy. The CDR3 sequence: CAISESYLPRDRDRGNTEAFF. The CDR3 DNA reads as TGTGCCATCAGTGAGTCCTACCTACCCCGGGACAGGGACAGGGGGAACACTGAAGCTTTCTTT.